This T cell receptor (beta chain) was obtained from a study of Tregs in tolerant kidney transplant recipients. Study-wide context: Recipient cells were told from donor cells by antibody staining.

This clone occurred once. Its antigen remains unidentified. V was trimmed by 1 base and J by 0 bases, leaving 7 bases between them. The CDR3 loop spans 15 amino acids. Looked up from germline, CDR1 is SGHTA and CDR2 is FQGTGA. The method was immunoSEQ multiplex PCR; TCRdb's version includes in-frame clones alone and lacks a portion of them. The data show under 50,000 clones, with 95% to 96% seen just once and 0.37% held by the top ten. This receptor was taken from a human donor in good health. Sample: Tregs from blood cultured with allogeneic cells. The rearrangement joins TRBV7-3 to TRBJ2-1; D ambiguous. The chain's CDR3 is CASSLNHGSYNEQFF. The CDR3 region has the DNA TGTGCCAGCAGCTTAAATCACGGCTCCTACAATGAGCAGTTCTTC.